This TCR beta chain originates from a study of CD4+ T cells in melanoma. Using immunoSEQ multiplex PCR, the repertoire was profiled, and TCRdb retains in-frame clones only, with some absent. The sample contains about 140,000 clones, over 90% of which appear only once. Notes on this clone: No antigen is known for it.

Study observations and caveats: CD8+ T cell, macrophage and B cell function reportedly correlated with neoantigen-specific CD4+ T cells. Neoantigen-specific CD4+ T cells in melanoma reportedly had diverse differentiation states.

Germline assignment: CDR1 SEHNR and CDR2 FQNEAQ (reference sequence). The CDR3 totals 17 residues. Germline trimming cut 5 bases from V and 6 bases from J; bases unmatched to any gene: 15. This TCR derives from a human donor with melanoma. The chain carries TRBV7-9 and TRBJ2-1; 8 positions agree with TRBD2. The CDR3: CASSGPVSGGVLNEQFF. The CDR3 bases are TGTGCCAGCAGCGGCCCGGTGAGCGGGGGAGTCCTCAATGAGCAGTTCTTC.